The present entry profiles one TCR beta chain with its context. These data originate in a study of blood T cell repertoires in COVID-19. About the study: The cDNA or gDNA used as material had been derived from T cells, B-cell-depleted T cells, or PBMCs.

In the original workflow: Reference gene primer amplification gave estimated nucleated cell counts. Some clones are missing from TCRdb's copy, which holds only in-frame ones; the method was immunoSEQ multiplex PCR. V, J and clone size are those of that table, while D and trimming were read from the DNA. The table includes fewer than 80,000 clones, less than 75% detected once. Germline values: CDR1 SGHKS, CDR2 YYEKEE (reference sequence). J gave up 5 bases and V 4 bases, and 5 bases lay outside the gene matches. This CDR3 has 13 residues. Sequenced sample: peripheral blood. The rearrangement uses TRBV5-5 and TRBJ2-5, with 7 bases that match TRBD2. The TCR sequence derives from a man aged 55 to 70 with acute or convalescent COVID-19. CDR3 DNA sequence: TGTGCCAGCAGCCGGGGGGAGATGGAGACCCAGTACTTC. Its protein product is CASSRGEMETQYF.